This TCR beta chain was captured in a study of blood T cell repertoires in COVID-19. Sequencing used immunoSEQ multiplex PCR; TCRdb keeps in-frame clones, though not all of them. In the table there are around 100,000 clones, roughly 92% of which are singletons. The J segment lost 6 bases and the V segment lost 4 bases, leaving 6 bases of the junction unmatched. There are 16 residues in the CDR3. CDR1 is SGHTA and CDR2 is FQGTGA in the germline V gene. The rearrangement links TRBV7-3 to TRBJ2-3, with 14 bases that match TRBD2. The source material was peripheral blood. This TCR was recovered from a man over 45 with active COVID-19. The CDR3 DNA reads TGTGCCAGCAGCTCGAGACTAGCGGGAGGGGTGGATACGCAGTATTTT. Encoded protein: CASSSRLAGGVDTQYF.